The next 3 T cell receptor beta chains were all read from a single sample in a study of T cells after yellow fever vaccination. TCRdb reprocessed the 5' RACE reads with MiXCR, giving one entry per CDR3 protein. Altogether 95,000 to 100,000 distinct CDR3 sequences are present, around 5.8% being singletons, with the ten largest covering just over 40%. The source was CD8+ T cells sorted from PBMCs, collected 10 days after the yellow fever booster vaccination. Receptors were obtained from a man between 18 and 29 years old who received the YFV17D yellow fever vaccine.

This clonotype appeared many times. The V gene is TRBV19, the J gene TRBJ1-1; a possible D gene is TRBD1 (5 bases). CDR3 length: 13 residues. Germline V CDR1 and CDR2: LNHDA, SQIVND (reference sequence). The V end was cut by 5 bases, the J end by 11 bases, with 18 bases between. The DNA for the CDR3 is TGTGCCAGTAGTTCTTTGACTGGGACTGTCGCTTTCTTT. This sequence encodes CASSSLTGTVAFF.

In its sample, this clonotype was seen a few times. Here the CDR3 DNA reads TGTGCCAGCAGTTACGGCGGACAGATAAATTCACCCCTCCACTTT. Protein product: CASSYGGQINSPLHF. The chain joins TRBV6-5 to TRBJ1-6; D perhaps matches TRBD1 (6 bases). Trimming left V 2 bases short and J 7 bases short, with 12 bases between. Germline CDR1 reads MNHEY; CDR2 reads SVGAGI. The CDR3 is made up of 15 amino acids.

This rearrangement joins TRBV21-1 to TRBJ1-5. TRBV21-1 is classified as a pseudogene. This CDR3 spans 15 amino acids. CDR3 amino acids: CASSTHPGPEQPQHF. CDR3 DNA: TGTGCCAGCAGCACTCATCCGGGCCCCGAGCAGCCCCAGCATTTT.